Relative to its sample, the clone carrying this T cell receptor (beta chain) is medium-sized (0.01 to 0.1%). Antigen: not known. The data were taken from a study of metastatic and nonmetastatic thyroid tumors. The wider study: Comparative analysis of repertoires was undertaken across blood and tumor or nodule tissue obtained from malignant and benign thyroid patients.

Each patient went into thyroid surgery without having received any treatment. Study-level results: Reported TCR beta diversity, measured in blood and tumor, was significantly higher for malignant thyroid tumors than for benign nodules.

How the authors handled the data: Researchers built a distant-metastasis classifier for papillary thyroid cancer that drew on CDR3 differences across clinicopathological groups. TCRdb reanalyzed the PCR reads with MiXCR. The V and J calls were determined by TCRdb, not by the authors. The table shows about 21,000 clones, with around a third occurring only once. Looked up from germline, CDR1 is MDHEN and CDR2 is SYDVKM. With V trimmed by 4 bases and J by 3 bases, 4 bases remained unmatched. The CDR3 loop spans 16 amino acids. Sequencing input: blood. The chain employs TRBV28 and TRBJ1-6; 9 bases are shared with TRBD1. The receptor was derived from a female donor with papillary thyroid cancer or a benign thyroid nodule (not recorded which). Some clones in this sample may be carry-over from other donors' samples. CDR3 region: CASSSPDRGYNSPLHF. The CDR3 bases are TGTGCCAGCAGTTCACCGGACAGGGGCTATAATTCACCCCTCCACTTT.